The clone carrying this TCR beta chain was observed at least ten times. Antigen specificity is unknown. This specimen belongs to a study of blood T cells in healthy people across ages. Whole-study findings and limits: Naive CD4+ cells and diversity were both higher in long-lived donors than in aged donors.

The authors ran a second PCR of about 7 to 11 cycles using a sample-barcoded 5' primer and a J-beta primer mix. TCRdb recomputed calls from the 5' RACE reads with MiXCR, one row per CDR3 protein. Of around 870,000 distinct CDR3 sequences in the sample, under 35% were seen once. The CDR3 sequence is 13 residues long. Trimming pared 6 bases from V and 4 bases from J, leaving 15 bases between. Germline loops: CDR1 DFQATT, CDR2 SNEGSKA (reference sequence). The sequencing input was blood. This clonotype was obtained from a woman over 75 in good health. The chain carries TRBV20-1 and TRBJ1-2; D gene ambiguous. The CDR3 loop is CSASRTGIYGYTF. DNA for the CDR3: TGCAGTGCCTCCCGGACGGGAATCTATGGCTACACCTTC.